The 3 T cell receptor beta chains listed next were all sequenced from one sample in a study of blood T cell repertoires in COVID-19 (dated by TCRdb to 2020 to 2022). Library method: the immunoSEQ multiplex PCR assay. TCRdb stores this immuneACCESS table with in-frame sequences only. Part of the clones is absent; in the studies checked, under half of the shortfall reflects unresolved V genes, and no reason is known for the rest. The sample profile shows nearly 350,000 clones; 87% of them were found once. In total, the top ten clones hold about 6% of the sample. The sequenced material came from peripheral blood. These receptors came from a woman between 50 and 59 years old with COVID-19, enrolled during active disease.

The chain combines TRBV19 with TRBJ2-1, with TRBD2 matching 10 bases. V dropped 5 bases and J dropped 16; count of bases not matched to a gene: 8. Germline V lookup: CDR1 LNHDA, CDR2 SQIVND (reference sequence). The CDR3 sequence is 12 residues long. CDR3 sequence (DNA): TGTGCCAGTAGTTCAGCGGGAGGGACATCATTCTTC. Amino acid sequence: CASSSAGGTSFF.

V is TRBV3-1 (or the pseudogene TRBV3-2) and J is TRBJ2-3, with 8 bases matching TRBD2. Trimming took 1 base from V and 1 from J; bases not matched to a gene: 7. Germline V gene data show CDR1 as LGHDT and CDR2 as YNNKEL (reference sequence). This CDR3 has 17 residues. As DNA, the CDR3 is TGTGCCAGCAGCCAAGGATACGGGAGGGCCGGCACAGATACGCAGTATTTT. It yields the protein CASSQGYGRAGTDTQYF.

This CDR3 is CSASKTDSNQPQHF. In DNA form, the CDR3 reads TGCAGTGCTAGTAAGACAGATAGCAATCAGCCCCAGCATTTT. The chain joins TRBV20-1 to TRBJ1-5; maybe TRBD1 (5 bases). The CDR3 spans 14 residues. V was shortened by 3 bases and J by 0 bases, with 9 bases between the two germline ends. Per germline, CDR1 DFQATT and CDR2 SNEGSKA (reference sequence).